These T cell receptor beta chains were read from a single sample in a study of cytomegalovirus exposure and HLA in healthy donors. This table comes from immunoSEQ multiplex PCR, and its TCRdb copy is limited to in-frame clones, with some not included. The ten most abundant clones cover 2% to 2.5% of a sample with tens of thousands of clones. Sequenced sample: PBMCs. The receptors originated from a middle-aged woman in good health and CMV-seronegative. The CDR3 runs from the conserved cysteine through the conserved F or W. A D gene is named only where the DNA matches it firmly. Size tells how often a clone was seen (once, few, many) or the class of an expanded clone, and some rows leave it out.

J gene: TRBJ2-3
clone size: -
D gene: TRBD2
V gene: TRBV5-4
CDR3 DNA: TGTGCCAGCAGCTTGTCGGGGGGGCTCAGCACAGATACGCAGTATTTT
CDR3 protein: CASSLSGGLSTDTQYF

J gene: TRBJ2-3
clone size: -
D gene: -
V gene: TRBV5-1
CDR3 DNA: TGCGCCAGCAGCCGAACAGGAGATAGCACAGATACGCAGTATTTT
CDR3 protein: CASSRTGDSTDTQYF

J gene: TRBJ1-1
clone size: -
D gene: -
V gene: TRBV7-9
CDR3 DNA: TGTGCCAGCAGCTTTCCCAGAGGGGGGAGGGACACTGAAGCTTTCTTT
CDR3 protein: CASSFPRGGRDTEAFF

J gene: TRBJ2-7
clone size: -
D gene: -
V gene: TRBV7-2
CDR3 DNA: TGTGCCAGCAGCGTCGGTTACGAGCAGTACTTC
CDR3 protein: CASSVGYEQYF

J gene: TRBJ1-1
clone size: -
D gene: -
V gene: TRBV7-6
CDR3 DNA: TGTGCCAGCAGTTCGGGACAACTGAACACTGAAGCTTTCTTT
CDR3 protein: CASSSGQLNTEAFF

J gene: TRBJ1-4
clone size: -
D gene: -
V gene: TRBV6-5
CDR3 DNA: TGTGCCAGCAGGGACAGTTTTAATGAAAAACTGTTTTTT
CDR3 protein: CASRDSFNEKLFF

J gene: TRBJ2-2
clone size: -
D gene: -
V gene: TRBV4-3
CDR3 DNA: TGCGCCAGCAGCCAAGCCGGGCGGGGTACGAACACCGGGGAGCTGTTTTTT
CDR3 protein: CASSQAGRGTNTGELFF

J gene: TRBJ2-7
clone size: -
D gene: TRBD2
V gene: TRBV6-6
CDR3 DNA: TGTGCCAGCAGCCTCCCGGGGGGAGGGGCGGGCTACGAGCAGTACTTC
CDR3 protein: CASSLPGGGAGYEQYF

J gene: TRBJ2-3
clone size: -
D gene: TRBD2
V gene: TRBV19
CDR3 DNA: TGTGCCAGTAGTGAGCCAGCGGGGGGGCGCACAGATACGCAGTATTTT
CDR3 protein: CASSEPAGGRTDTQYF

J gene: TRBJ1-1
clone size: -
D gene: -
V gene: TRBV18
CDR3 DNA: TGTGCCAGCTCAACATTCCGGGACAAAGAAGCTTTCTTT
CDR3 protein: CASSTFRDKEAFF

J gene: TRBJ2-5
clone size: -
D gene: TRBD2
V gene: TRBV9
CDR3 DNA: TGTGCCAGCAGCGTAGGAGGTCCGACTAGCGGGGGTGGGACCCAGTACTTC
CDR3 protein: CASSVGGPTSGGGTQYF

J gene: TRBJ1-6
clone size: -
D gene: TRBD1
V gene: TRBV6-1
CDR3 DNA: TGTGCCAGCAGTGGAAGGGGGACAGAAAATTCACCCCTCCACTTT
CDR3 protein: CASSGRGTENSPLHF

J gene: TRBJ1-2
clone size: -
D gene: TRBD1
V gene: TRBV30
CDR3 DNA: TGTGCCTGGAGTGTACAGAGGGGGCCCTATGGCTACACCTTC
CDR3 protein: CAWSVQRGPYGYTF

J gene: TRBJ1-5
clone size: -
D gene: -
V gene: TRBV21-1
CDR3 DNA: TGTGCCAGCCCTAAAGCCCGGGACAGGGCTATCAGGACGGATCAGCCCCAGCATTTT
CDR3 protein: CASPKARDRAIRTDQPQHF

J gene: TRBJ1-3
clone size: -
D gene: TRBD1
V gene: TRBV19
CDR3 DNA: TGTGCCAGTAGCCTCGGGACAGCTGGAAACACCATATATTTT
CDR3 protein: CASSLGTAGNTIYF

J gene: TRBJ2-7
clone size: -
D gene: TRBD1
V gene: TRBV15
CDR3 DNA: TGTGCCACCAGCAGGCAGGGGACAGGGGCCTACGAGCAGTACTTC
CDR3 protein: CATSRQGTGAYEQYF

J gene: TRBJ2-1
clone size: -
D gene: TRBD2
V gene: TRBV19
CDR3 DNA: TGTGCCAGTAGCGAATTAATAGCGGGTACCTACAATGAGCAGTTCTTC
CDR3 protein: CASSELIAGTYNEQFF

J gene: TRBJ2-3
clone size: -
D gene: TRBD2
V gene: TRBV11-2
CDR3 DNA: TGTGCCAGCAGCGTTTGGACTAGCGGAACAGATACGCAGTATTTT
CDR3 protein: CASSVWTSGTDTQYF

J gene: TRBJ1-2
clone size: -
D gene: -
V gene: TRBV2
CDR3 DNA: TGTGCCAGCAGTAGGGAGCGGGACGACTATGGCTACACCTTC
CDR3 protein: CASSRERDDYGYTF

J gene: TRBJ2-1
clone size: medium-sized
D gene: -
V gene: TRBV7-9
CDR3 DNA: TGTGCCAGCAGCTTATCAGAAGTTGAGCAGTTCTTC
CDR3 protein: CASSLSEVEQFF

J gene: TRBJ2-5
clone size: -
D gene: -
V gene: TRBV7-9
CDR3 DNA: TGTGCCAGCAGCTTAGCTTCTCAGAGGGTAGGGGAGACCCAGTACTTC
CDR3 protein: CASSLASQRVGETQYF

J gene: TRBJ2-1
clone size: -
D gene: TRBD2
V gene: TRBV30
CDR3 DNA: TGTGCCTGGACCCTAGCGGGAGGGCCGGTTCGGCAGTTCTTC
CDR3 protein: CAWTLAGGPVRQFF

J gene: TRBJ1-1
clone size: -
D gene: -
V gene: TRBV18
CDR3 DNA: TGTGCCAGCTCACCAGGGAGGGGAGGGGGCACTGAAGCTTTCTTT
CDR3 protein: CASSPGRGGGTEAFF

J gene: TRBJ1-2
clone size: -
D gene: -
V gene: TRBV7-2
CDR3 DNA: TGTGCCAGCAGCTTAGCAGCGACCTCTAACTATGGCTACACCTTC
CDR3 protein: CASSLAATSNYGYTF

J gene: TRBJ1-1
clone size: -
D gene: -
V gene: TRBV4-3
CDR3 DNA: TGCGCCAGCAGCCAAGAGGGCGGGGGGACCATGAACACTGAAGCTTTCTTT
CDR3 protein: CASSQEGGGTMNTEAFF

J gene: TRBJ1-3
clone size: -
D gene: -
V gene: TRBV30
CDR3 DNA: TGTGCCTGGAGAGGACAGCCTGGAAACACCATATATTTT
CDR3 protein: CAWRGQPGNTIYF

J gene: TRBJ1-1
clone size: -
D gene: TRBD1
V gene: TRBV30
CDR3 DNA: TGTGCCTGGAGTCCTTCGACAGGGGGAACCACTGAAGCTTTCTTT
CDR3 protein: CAWSPSTGGTTEAFF

J gene: TRBJ2-7
clone size: -
D gene: TRBD2
V gene: TRBV5-1
CDR3 DNA: TGCGCCAGCAGCATCATTAGCGGGGGGGCCGGGGAGCAGTACTTC
CDR3 protein: CASSIISGGAGEQYF

J gene: TRBJ2-7
clone size: -
D gene: TRBD1
V gene: TRBV19
CDR3 DNA: TGTGCCACGAGGGAGGGACAGGGTGCAGGCGAGCAGTACTTC
CDR3 protein: CATREGQGAGEQYF

J gene: TRBJ2-1
clone size: -
D gene: -
V gene: TRBV7-3
CDR3 DNA: TGTGCCAGCAGCTCGACATCTTACAATGAGCAGTTCTTC
CDR3 protein: CASSSTSYNEQFF

J gene: TRBJ2-3
clone size: -
D gene: TRBD2
V gene: TRBV5-1
CDR3 DNA: TGCGCCAGCAGGTTTGGGTGGTATAGCGGGTCCGATACGCAGTATTTT
CDR3 protein: CASRFGWYSGSDTQYF

J gene: TRBJ2-3
clone size: -
D gene: TRBD2
V gene: TRBV5-1
CDR3 DNA: TGCGCCAGCACCTTGGCCCGTACTAGCGGGGTCACAGATACGCAGTATTTT
CDR3 protein: CASTLARTSGVTDTQYF

J gene: TRBJ1-2
clone size: -
D gene: -
V gene: TRBV5-1
CDR3 DNA: TGCGCCAGCAGCTTAGAGAGCCGGGGGAGGTACTATGGCTACACCTTC
CDR3 protein: CASSLESRGRYYGYTF

J gene: TRBJ2-7
clone size: -
D gene: TRBD1
V gene: TRBV5-1
CDR3 DNA: TGCGCCAGCAGCGTGACGGGACAGGCCTACGAGCAGTACTTC
CDR3 protein: CASSVTGQAYEQYF

J gene: TRBJ2-5
clone size: -
D gene: TRBD1
V gene: TRBV2
CDR3 DNA: TGTGCCAGCAGTCGGGACAGGGTATCCGAGACCCAGTACTTC
CDR3 protein: CASSRDRVSETQYF

J gene: TRBJ1-5
clone size: -
D gene: -
V gene: TRBV5-5
CDR3 DNA: TGTGCCAGCAGCCCGGAGCCGGAGGTAGGCAATCAGCCCCAGCATTTT
CDR3 protein: CASSPEPEVGNQPQHF

J gene: TRBJ1-2
clone size: -
D gene: -
V gene: TRBV4-1
CDR3 DNA: TGCGCCAGCAGCCAACTGGGCAGGACACAAAACTATGGCTACACCTTC
CDR3 protein: CASSQLGRTQNYGYTF

J gene: TRBJ2-3
clone size: -
D gene: TRBD2
V gene: TRBV27
CDR3 DNA: TGTGCCAGCAGTTTCCCGGGGAGGGAGACAGATACGCAGTATTTT
CDR3 protein: CASSFPGRETDTQYF

J gene: TRBJ2-7
clone size: -
D gene: -
V gene: TRBV5-1
CDR3 DNA: TGCGCCAGCCGCACCCCCGACAGCGCCTACGAGCAGTACTTC
CDR3 protein: CASRTPDSAYEQYF

J gene: TRBJ1-2
clone size: -
D gene: -
V gene: TRBV5-1
CDR3 DNA: TGCGCCAGCAGCTTGGCCGAACAGGCGCTGAACTATGGCTACACCTTC
CDR3 protein: CASSLAEQALNYGYTF

J gene: TRBJ1-4
clone size: -
D gene: -
V gene: TRBV20-1
CDR3 DNA: TGCAGTGCTAGACAGTTTGAAAAACTGTTTTTT
CDR3 protein: CSARQFEKLFF

J gene: TRBJ2-7
clone size: -
D gene: TRBD2
V gene: TRBV7-9
CDR3 DNA: TGTGCCAGCAGCTTAGCGGCTAGCGGGTCCTACGAGCAGTACTTC
CDR3 protein: CASSLAASGSYEQYF

J gene: TRBJ2-2
clone size: -
D gene: -
V gene: TRBV18
CDR3 DNA: TGTGCCAGCTCAGTTAGTCCGCGCGCTGGCACCGGGGAGCTGTTTTTT
CDR3 protein: CASSVSPRAGTGELFF

J gene: TRBJ2-5
clone size: -
D gene: -
V gene: TRBV7-8
CDR3 DNA: TGTGCCAGCAGCACAAATACGGGGACCCAGTACTTC
CDR3 protein: CASSTNTGTQYF

J gene: TRBJ1-1
clone size: -
D gene: TRBD1
V gene: TRBV5-1
CDR3 DNA: TGCGCCAGCAGCTTGGGAGGGACAGATTCTACTGAAGCTTTCTTT
CDR3 protein: CASSLGGTDSTEAFF

J gene: TRBJ1-1
clone size: -
D gene: -
V gene: TRBV6-5
CDR3 DNA: TGTGCCAGCAGTAACCGGGACTATAGTACTGAAGCTTTCTTT
CDR3 protein: CASSNRDYSTEAFF

J gene: TRBJ1-5
clone size: -
D gene: -
V gene: TRBV19
CDR3 DNA: TGTGCCAGTAGTATAGTTGGCATGTATAGCAATCAGCCCCAGCATTTT
CDR3 protein: CASSIVGMYSNQPQHF

J gene: TRBJ1-3
clone size: -
D gene: -
V gene: TRBV27
CDR3 DNA: TGTGCCAGCAGTTTATCGGCCCCCGGGACACCCTCTGGAAACACCATATATTTT
CDR3 protein: CASSLSAPGTPSGNTIYF

J gene: TRBJ2-4
clone size: -
D gene: -
V gene: TRBV27
CDR3 DNA: TGTGCCAGCAGTCCTAAATTGCTGGGCAGCAAAAACATTCAGTACTTC
CDR3 protein: CASSPKLLGSKNIQYF

J gene: TRBJ2-1
clone size: -
D gene: TRBD1
V gene: TRBV5-1
CDR3 DNA: TGCGCCAGCAGCTTGGGACAGGGGGCCGGTGAGCAGTTCTTC
CDR3 protein: CASSLGQGAGEQFF